This T cell receptor beta chain was observed in a study of cytomegalovirus exposure and HLA in healthy donors. It was with 60 Vbeta and 13 Jbeta primers that the PCR ran. The assay was immunoSEQ multiplex PCR, and TCRdb's table has in-frame clones only and misses some. The sample lists approximately 150,000 clones, 66% occurring once. Sequenced material: PBMCs. This clonotype originated in a woman aged 55-69 years in good health and CMV-seronegative.

CDR3 bases: TGTGCCACCAGCAGAGAAAGGGGGAACTCTGGGGCCAACGTCCTGACTTTC. Residues: CATSRERGNSGANVLTF. The chain combines TRBV15 with TRBJ2-6, with TRBD1 as a possible D gene (6 bases). Per the germline V gene, CDR1 is LNHNV and CDR2 is YYDKDF (reference sequence). The V and J ends lost 0 bases and 0 bases respectively, with 9 bases between them. This CDR3 contains 17 residues.